This entry lists 17 T cell receptor beta chains sequenced from one sample in a study of T cell responses to AZD1222 COVID-19 vaccine. Some clones are missing from TCRdb's copy, which holds only in-frame ones; the method was immunoSEQ multiplex PCR. The profile shows tens of thousands of clones, approximately 88% of them singletons. This material consisted of peripheral blood, taken on day 0 of AZD1222 vaccination. The receptors were sampled from an adult in good health.

The CDR3 DNA is TGTGCCAGCAGTTACAGTCGGCCCTCTGGAAACACCATATATTTT. As protein: CASSYSRPSGNTIYF. The chain carries TRBV6-5 and TRBJ1-3; no firm D call. V lost 2 bases to trimming and J lost 0 bases, with 8 bases between them. This CDR3 spans 15 amino acids. The germline V gene has CDR1 MNHEY and CDR2 SVGAGI.

The gene calls are TRBV6-5 and TRBJ1-5; D is unclear. Trimming pared 8 bases from V and 0 bases from J, leaving 11 bases between. Germline values: CDR1 MNHEY, CDR2 SVGAGI. The CDR3 has 14 residues. The CDR3 region has the DNA TGTGCCAGCGGGCCTACGGTTAGCAATCAGCCCCAGCATTTT. Translation: CASGPTVSNQPQHF.

This clone has more than one count but fewer than ten. The J gene is TRBJ2-7, the V gene TRBV18; 12 bases fit TRBD2. After removal of 2 bases from V and 5 bases from J, the junction contained 4 bases not matched to a gene. The germline CDR1 and CDR2 sequences are KGHSH and LQKENI. The CDR3 runs 15 residues. The chain's CDR3 is CASSPSRTSGNEQYF. In nucleotides, the CDR3 is TGTGCCAGCTCACCAAGTCGGACTAGCGGGAACGAGCAGTACTTC.

The V and J genes are TRBV19 and TRBJ2-7, with D unclear. V shed 2 bases and J shed 0 bases, with 2 bases lying between them. Germline values: CDR1 LNHDA, CDR2 SQIVND (reference sequence). The CDR3 loop spans 12 amino acids. The CDR3 loop is CASSINSYEQYF. The CDR3 nucleotides are TGTGCCAGTAGTATAAACTCCTACGAGCAGTACTTC.

The chain couples TRBV6-5 to TRBJ1-1; a weak D match, TRBD1 (6 bases). Trimming removed 0 bases from V and 2 bases from J, with 13 bases in between. CDR1 is MNHEY, CDR2 SVGAGI, per germline. The CDR3 has 16 amino acids. In DNA form, the CDR3 reads TGTGCCAGCAGTTACTCCCCTACAGGGCGTAACACTGAAGCTTTCTTT. Its protein product is CASSYSPTGRNTEAFF.

The genes are TRBV7-9 and TRBJ2-2; 7 bases map to TRBD1. CDR1 is SEHNR and CDR2 is FQNEAQ in the germline V gene (reference sequence). The CDR3 runs to 15 residues. Trimming took 7 bases from V and 2 from J; bases not matched to a gene: 7. The CDR3 is CASTPYRGNTGELFF. The CDR3 DNA sequence: TGTGCCAGCACTCCGTACAGGGGCAACACCGGGGAGCTGTTTTTT.

This chain joins TRBV4-2 and TRBJ1-3; D uncertain. Per germline, CDR1 LGHNA and CDR2 YNFKEQ. V was shortened by 5 bases and J by 0 bases, with 11 bases between the two germline ends. The CDR3 is 15 residues long. The CDR3 nucleotides are TGTGCCAGCAGCTACAATCGGGACTCTGGAAACACCATATATTTT. Its protein product is CASSYNRDSGNTIYF.

CDR3 nucleotide sequence: TGTGCCAGCAGTTACTCCGGCAGCTCGAACACCGGGGAGCTGTTTTTT. Protein sequence: CASSYSGSSNTGELFF. The chain carries TRBV6-5 and TRBJ2-2; no clear D. The CDR3 is made up of 16 amino acids. Trimming took off 0 bases at V and 0 bases at J, with 8 bases between the two ends. CDR1 is MNHEY and CDR2 is SVGAGI in the germline V gene.

The rearrangement uses TRBV4-1 and TRBJ2-3; TRBD2 agrees at 7 bases. Trimming cost V 3 bases and J 8 bases; bases outside gene matches: 17. The CDR3 consists of 17 residues. CDR1 and CDR2 from the germline V gene are MGHRA and YSYEKL. CDR3 nucleotide sequence: TGCGCCAGCAGCCAGGGCCCGGGACTAATTATCCCCCGTACGCAGTATTTT. Translated: CASSQGPGLIIPRTQYF.

The rearrangement joins TRBV6-6 to TRBJ2-7; TRBD1 aligns across 8 bases. Germline CDR1 reads MNHNY; CDR2 reads SVGAGI (reference sequence). This CDR3 contains 15 residues. Germline trimming cut 2 bases from V and 9 bases from J; bases unmatched to any gene: 12. The DNA of the CDR3 is TGTGCCAGCAGTTACCGGGACAGGTCAGCTACGGCGCAGTACTTC. As protein: CASSYRDRSATAQYF.

The J gene is TRBJ2-7, the V gene TRBV6-8, with TRBD2 matching over 12 bases. CDR1 is MNHGY and CDR2 is SAAAGT in the germline V gene. The CDR3 totals 18 residues. Trimming took 6 bases from V and 0 from J; bases not matched to a gene: 12. CDR3 region: CASRFGLAGPKISYEQYF. DNA of the CDR3: TGTGCCAGCAGATTCGGACTAGCGGGACCGAAGATCTCCTACGAGCAGTACTTC.

The chain recombines TRBV5-4 with TRBJ1-1, with D possibly being TRBD1 (5 bases). The ends were cut back, 4 bases at V and 4 bases at J, with 8 bases in the middle. The CDR3 consists of 12 residues. Germline CDR1 SGHNT, CDR2 YYREEE (reference sequence). The CDR3 DNA sequence: TGTGCCAGCAGCGGGGCGAGCACTGAAGCTTTCTTT. As protein: CASSGASTEAFF.

The chain joins TRBV19 to TRBJ1-1; no clear D gene. CDR1 and CDR2 (germline): LNHDA, SQIVND (reference sequence). Between the trimmed V and J ends, which lost 4 bases and 3 bases, there was a span of 9 bases. CDR3 length equals 13 residues. CDR3 region: CASSKEGHTEAFF. CDR3 DNA sequence: TGTGCCAGTAGTAAGGAAGGGCACACTGAAGCTTTCTTT.

V usage is TRBV28 and J usage is TRBJ1-4, with D perhaps matching TRBD1 (6 bases). The CDR3 runs to 15 residues. The germline gives CDR1 MDHEN, CDR2 SYDVKM. V was clipped by 4 bases and J by 8 bases, with 17 bases between them. The CDR3 coding sequence is TGTGCCAGCAGTTCCTCAGGGGTCGAGGCCGAAAAACTGTTTTTT. This gives the protein CASSSSGVEAEKLFF.

The sample holds one count of this clone. The CDR3 is CASSQDRGGADTQYF. In DNA, the CDR3 is TGCGCCAGCAGCCAAGATCGGGGGGGAGCAGATACGCAGTATTTT. The V and J genes are TRBV4-3 and TRBJ2-3; the match to TRBD2 covers 8 bases. The CDR3 contains 15 residues. The J segment lost 4 bases and the V segment lost 0 bases, leaving 3 bases of the junction unmatched. CDR1 is LGHNA and CDR2 is YSLEER in the germline V gene.

The chain has TRBV7-6 and TRBJ1-2; possible D gene TRBD1, 5 bases. CDR1 and CDR2 from the germline V gene are SGHVS and FNYEAQ. This CDR3 region has 15 residues. V lost 0 bases to trimming and J lost 6 bases, with 14 bases between them. CDR3 loop: CASSLAGGPRDGYTF. In nucleotides, the CDR3 is TGTGCCAGCAGCTTAGCGGGGGGACCGAGAGATGGCTACACCTTC.

The chain couples TRBV9 to TRBJ1-5; D unclear. Trimming cost V 0 bases and J 0 bases, with 7 bases left between them. The CDR3 contains 15 residues. Germline CDR1 SGDLS, CDR2 YYNGEE. CDR3 sequence reads: CASSVGGYSNQPQHF. The CDR3 DNA is TGTGCCAGCAGCGTAGGCGGATATAGCAATCAGCCCCAGCATTTT.